The source of this T cell receptor (beta chain) is a study of cytomegalovirus exposure and HLA in healthy donors. Whole-study results and caveats: TRBV6-2, TRBV6-3 and some other V segments were excluded as indistinguishable.

The PCR used 60 Vbeta and 13 Jbeta primers. Assay used: immunoSEQ multiplex PCR; TCRdb lists only in-frame clones, some missing. The sample consists of some 82,000 clones, approximately 84% of them appearing once. V lost 4 bases and J lost 1, with 11 bases in between. This CDR3 spans 14 amino acids. Germline assignment: CDR1 SGHRS and CDR2 YFSETQ. Points on this clone: The antigen remains undetermined.

The specimen was PBMCs. The J gene is TRBJ1-1, the V gene TRBV5-1; perhaps TRBD1 as D (6 bases). The clonotype was recovered from a woman in her 50s in good health and CMV-seronegative. Here the CDR3 DNA reads TGCGCCAGCAGCCTCCGGACAGCGAACACTGAAGCTTTCTTT. Amino acids: CASSLRTANTEAFF.